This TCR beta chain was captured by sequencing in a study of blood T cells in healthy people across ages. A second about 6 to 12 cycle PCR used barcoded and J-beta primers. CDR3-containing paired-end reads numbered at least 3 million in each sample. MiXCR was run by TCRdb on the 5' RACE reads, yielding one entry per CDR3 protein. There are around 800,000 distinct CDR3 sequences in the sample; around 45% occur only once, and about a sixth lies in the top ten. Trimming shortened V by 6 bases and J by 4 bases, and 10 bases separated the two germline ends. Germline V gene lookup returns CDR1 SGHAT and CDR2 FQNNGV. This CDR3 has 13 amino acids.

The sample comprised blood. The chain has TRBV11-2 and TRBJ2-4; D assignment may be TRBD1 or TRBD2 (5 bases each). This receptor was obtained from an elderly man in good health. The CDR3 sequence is CASRPGTKNIQYF. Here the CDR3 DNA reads TGTGCCAGCAGGCCAGGGACGAAAAACATTCAGTACTTC.